This TCR beta chain appears in the sequencing data of a study of T-cell reconstitution after alpha-beta-depleted transplantation in children. Germline V CDR1 and CDR2: DFQATT, SNEGSKA (reference sequence). The CDR3 is 15 residues long. V was pared by 6 bases and J by 2 bases, with 8 bases of the junction left unmatched. The sample holds many counts of this clonotype. Unique molecular identifiers were built into the TCRbeta library. TCRdb re-derived calls from the PCR reads in MiXCR, one entry per CDR3 protein. The repertoire has 600,000 to 700,000 distinct CDR3 sequences, roughly 15% of them found once; the top ten carry 1.1%.

The sequences come from PBMCs from the stem cell graft donor, collected from the stem cell graft. The chain has TRBV20-1 and TRBJ2-3, with 10 positions matching TRBD2. This TCR was sampled from a human donor who donated a stem cell graft to a child with acute myeloid leukemia. The CDR3 nucleotides are TGCAGTGCGCCCGTACTAGCGGGGTTCACAGATACGCAGTATTTT. Encoded protein: CSAPVLAGFTDTQYF.